These 5 T cell receptor beta chains came from one sample sequenced in a study of molecular identifiers for immune sequencing clone quantification. TCRdb recomputed calls from the PCR reads with MiXCR, one row per CDR3 protein. Of some 320,000 distinct CDR3 sequences in the sample, about 21% were seen once. The material sequenced was naive CD8+ T cells from blood, with Jurkat cell RNA spiked in. As for subset: FACS-sorted CD8+CD4-CCR7+CD45RA+ naive T cells. The receptors here all came from a human donor in good health. Some libraries in this study had Jurkat cell RNA spiked in.

The gene calls are TRBV19 and TRBJ2-1; a possible D gene is TRBD2 (6 bases). Trimming shortened V by 3 bases and J by 2 bases, and 11 bases separated the two germline ends. The length of the CDR3 is 15 residues. CDR1 and CDR2 from the germline V gene are LNHDA and SQIVND (reference sequence). The CDR3, as DNA: TGTGCCAGTAGTATCGGGAGTAGAACCTACAATGAGCAGTTCTTC. Translating gives CASSIGSRTYNEQFF.

This clonotype was seen repeatedly, ten times or more. CDR3 nucleotides: TGTGCCAGCAGCTTGAAGGGACAGGAACAAGAGACCCAGTACTTC. It is translated as CASSLKGQEQETQYF. This chain links TRBV5-4 with TRBJ2-5; 8 bases fit TRBD1. V lost 1 base, J lost 2 bases, and 4 bases stayed unmatched. The germline gives CDR1 SGHNT, CDR2 YYREEE (reference sequence). CDR3 size: 15 residues. The whole variable domain, filled in from reference TRBV5-4 and TRBJ2-5, reads ETGVTQSPTHLIKTRGQQVTLRCSSQSGHNTVSWYQQALGQGPQFIFQYYREEENGRGNFPPRFSGLQFPNYSSELNVNALELDDSALYLCASSLKGQEQETQYFGPGTRLLVL.

At least ten counts were recorded for this clonotype. Here the CDR3 reads CASSWEGADEQFF. As DNA, the CDR3 is TGTGCCAGCAGTTGGGAGGGGGCAGATGAGCAGTTCTTC. The chain combines TRBV28 with TRBJ2-1; D is perhaps TRBD1 or TRBD2 (7 bases each). Trimming took 4 bases from V and 8 from J, leaving 12 bases between them. The CDR3 sequence is 13 residues long. Per germline, CDR1 MDHEN and CDR2 SYDVKM.

This clonotype was detected many times. The CDR3 is CASSVYGFEKLFF. The CDR3 coding sequence is TGTGCCAGCTCCGTGTACGGTTTTGAAAAACTGTTTTTT. The rearrangement uses TRBV5-4 and TRBJ1-4; D gene uncertain. Trimming left V 7 bases short and J 7 bases short, with 14 bases between. The CDR3 runs to 13 residues. The germline V gene encodes CDR1 SGHNT and CDR2 YYREEE (reference sequence).

The chain uses TRBV12-3 or TRBV12-4 and TRBJ1-5, with no clear D. Between the trimmed V and J ends, which lost 6 bases and 7 bases, there was a span of 16 bases. CDR3 length: 14 residues. CDR3 in DNA: TGTGCCAGCAGCTTCAAATTACATCGACAGCCCCAGCATTTT. Its translation is CASSFKLHRQPQHF.